This TCR beta chain was retrieved from a study of blood T cell dynamics during melanoma immunotherapy. Findings and limits, study-wide: Clones driving repertoire changes may be melanoma-specific or general immune activation.

The germline gives CDR1 KGHSH, CDR2 LQKENI. V gave up 0 bases and J gave up 7 bases, with 9 bases separating them. The CDR3 covers 14 residues. To note about this clone: Its antigen is not known.

Libraries were prepared by immunoSEQ multiplex PCR; TCRdb keeps only in-frame clonotypes and omits some of them. The sample consists of some 11,000 clones, around 87% of them appearing once. Time point here: week 3, after first cycle of checkpoint inhibitor. Samples come from before therapy and from week 3 after the first blockade cycle. No patient had earlier systemic cancer treatment, concurrent immunosuppressants, or another active cancer. This TCR was sampled from a human donor with melanoma. The chain links TRBV18 to TRBJ1-4; D not certain. The specimen comprised blood, sampled from a patient treated with checkpoint blockade. CDR3 in amino acids: CASSPPNSGEKLFF. CDR3 coding DNA: TGTGCCAGCTCACCACCGAATAGTGGTGAAAAACTGTTTTTT.